This T cell receptor beta chain was sequenced for a study of shared clonotypes between healthy human individuals. V was cut by 0 bases and J by 0 bases, with 9 bases left in between. The CDR3 has 16 residues. Germline CDR1 is SGHRS and CDR2 is YFSETQ. Turning to this clone: Its specificity is not known.

TCRdb keeps only in-frame clones here, not all; method: immunoSEQ multiplex PCR. The sample contains about 600,000 clones, around 97% of which appear only once. Broader study findings: A generally larger estimated richness was seen in naive subsets than in memory subsets. The authors expected sequencing depth to affect clonotype sharing among donors. The study found lower generation probabilities in non-shared clonotypes than in those shared by all four donors.

Sequenced material: naive CD4+ T cells sorted from blood. Subset specified: CD45RA+ positively selected. The V call is TRBV5-1, the J call TRBJ2-2; D perhaps matches TRBD2 (6 bases). The TCR originated in a woman in her 30s in good health. The CDR3 reads CASSLAGGANTGELFF. In DNA form, the CDR3 reads TGCGCCAGCAGCTTGGCCGGCGGGGCGAACACCGGGGAGCTGTTTTTT.